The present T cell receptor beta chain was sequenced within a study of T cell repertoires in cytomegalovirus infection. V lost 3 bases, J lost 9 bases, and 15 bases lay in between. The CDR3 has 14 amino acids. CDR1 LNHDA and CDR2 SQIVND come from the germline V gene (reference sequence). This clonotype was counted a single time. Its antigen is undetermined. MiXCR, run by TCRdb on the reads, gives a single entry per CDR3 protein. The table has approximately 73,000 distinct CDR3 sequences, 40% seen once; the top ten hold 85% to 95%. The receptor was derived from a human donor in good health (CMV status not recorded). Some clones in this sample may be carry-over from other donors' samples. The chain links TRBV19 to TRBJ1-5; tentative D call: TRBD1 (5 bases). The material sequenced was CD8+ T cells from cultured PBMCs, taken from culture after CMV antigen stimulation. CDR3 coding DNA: TGTGCCAGTAGTATCTGGAGCGGGGCCTGGCCCCAGCATTTT. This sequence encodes CASSIWSGAWPQHF.